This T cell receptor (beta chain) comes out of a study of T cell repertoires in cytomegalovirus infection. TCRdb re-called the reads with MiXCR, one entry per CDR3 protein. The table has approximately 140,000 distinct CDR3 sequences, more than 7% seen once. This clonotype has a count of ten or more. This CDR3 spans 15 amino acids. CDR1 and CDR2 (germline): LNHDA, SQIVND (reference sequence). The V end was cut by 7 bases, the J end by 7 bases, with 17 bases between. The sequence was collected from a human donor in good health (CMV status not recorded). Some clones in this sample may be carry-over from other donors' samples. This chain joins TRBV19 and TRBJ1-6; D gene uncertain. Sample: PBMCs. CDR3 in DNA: TGTGCCAGTACCGCGGAACCGGTGGCGAATTCACCCCTCCACTTT. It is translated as CASTAEPVANSPLHF.